This T cell receptor (beta chain) was captured in a study of CD8 T cell repertoires and HIV-1 epitope variants. Study-level findings and limits: The assay identified only TCR beta chains of antigen-proliferating T cells. Of about 10 antigen-specific beta clonotypes, more than 5 appeared to cross-react with escape variants.

The CDR3 loop spans 15 amino acids. The ends were cut back, 0 bases at V and 4 bases at J, with 9 bases in the middle. CDR1 and CDR2 (germline): ENHRY, SYGVKD. Worth noting for this clone: No antigen is known for it.

The data were produced by immunoSEQ multiplex PCR, yet TCRdb's version contains in-frame clones alone and is incomplete. Of tens of thousands of clones in the sample, roughly four fifths are singletons; the top ten hold roughly 25%. Sequencing was carried out using uncultured baseline CD8+ T cells from peripheral blood mononuclear cells (PBMCs). V and J are TRBV10-3 and TRBJ1-4; TRBD1 is a possible D gene (6 bases). The clonotype comes from a male donor with HIV. The CDR3 sequence is CAISESRTVNEKLFF. In DNA form, the CDR3 reads TGTGCCATCAGTGAGTCCCGGACAGTTAATGAAAAACTGTTTTTT.